The 20 T cell receptor beta chains reported below all come from one sample, sequenced in a study of blood T cell repertoires in COVID-19. Sequencing was performed with immunoSEQ multiplex PCR; in TCRdb, only in-frame clones are kept and a portion is missing. This sample carries fewer than 350,000 clones, 65% to 90% of them seen once, and the ten largest clones take around 6.9%. Sequenced: peripheral blood. These receptors originate from a human donor in a cohort sampled during active COVID-19.

The J gene is TRBJ2-7, the V gene TRBV5-5; 9 bases align to TRBD1. CDR3 length: 17 amino acids. Looked up from germline, CDR1 is SGHKS and CDR2 is YYEKEE (reference sequence). The J segment lost 1 base and the V segment lost 1 base, leaving 9 bases of the junction unmatched. This chain's CDR3 is CASSLRPRGQGSYEQYF. CDR3 bases: TGTGCCAGCAGCTTGAGGCCTAGAGGACAGGGGTCCTACGAGCAGTACTTC. The variable domain in full, with the rest retrieved from reference TRBV5-5 and TRBJ2-7, is DAGVTQSPTHLIKTRGQQVTLRCSPISGHKSVSWYQQVLGQGPQFIFQYYEKEERGRGNFPDRFSARQFPNYSSELNVNALLLGDSALYLCASSLRPRGQGSYEQYFGPGTRLTVT.

This chain connects TRBV15 to TRBJ1-5; 7 nucleotides align to TRBD1. From germline, CDR1 is LNHNV and CDR2 YYDKDF (reference sequence). CDR3 length: 13 residues. Trimming cost V 7 bases and J 4 bases; bases outside gene matches: 4. The CDR3, as DNA: TGTGCCACCACATGGGACAGTAATCAGCCCCAGCATTTT. It specifies CATTWDSNQPQHF. Full variable domain (outside the CDR3, taken from reference TRBV15 and TRBJ1-5): DAMVIQNPRYQVTQFGKPVTLSCSQTLNHNVMYWYQQKSSQAPKLLFHYYDKDFNNEADTPDNFQSRRPNTSFCFLDIRSPGLGDTAMYLCATTWDSNQPQHFGDGTRLSIL.

This chain links TRBV14 with TRBJ2-7, with 10 bases that match TRBD2. Losses at the gene ends were 1 base for V and 2 bases for J; bases not matched to a gene: 5. Germline V gives CDR1 SGHDN, CDR2 FVKESK. CDR3 length: 16 amino acids. The CDR3 reads CASSQVPSGGPYEQYF. CDR3 nucleotide sequence: TGTGCCAGCAGCCAAGTACCTAGCGGGGGACCCTACGAGCAGTACTTC.

V and J are TRBV30 and TRBJ2-1; 8 positions match TRBD2. The CDR3 totals 17 residues. The junction had 9 bases not matched to a gene; V was cut back by 1 base and J by 1 base. Germline loops: CDR1 GTSNPN, CDR2 SVGIG (reference sequence). The CDR3 DNA is TGTGCCTGGAGTGGACGGGGGGGCCTGGGGTCCTACAATGAGCAGTTCTTC. This codes for CAWSGRGGLGSYNEQFF. Based on the CDR3 plus reference TRBV30 and TRBJ2-1, the full variable domain is SQTIHQWPATLVQPVGSPLSLECTVEGTSNPNLYWYRQAAGRGLQLLFYSVGIGQISSEVPQNLSASRPQDRQFILSSKKLLLSDSGFYLCAWSGRGGLGSYNEQFFGPGTRLTVL.

This chain links TRBV30 with TRBJ1-5; D might be TRBD1 (6 bases). The V gene lost 5 bases and the J gene lost 8 bases, with 10 bases spanning the gap. The CDR3 has 11 amino acids. CDR1 and CDR2 from the germline V gene are GTSNPN and SVGIG (reference sequence). CDR3 sequence: CAWGPGEPQHF. For the CDR3, the DNA is TGTGCCTGGGGACCAGGGGAGCCCCAGCATTTT.

The CDR3 loop reads CASSDRYRTGGDTQYF. The CDR3 nucleotides read TGTGCCAGCAGTGACCGATACCGGACAGGGGGAGATACGCAGTATTTT. The chain couples TRBV6-1 to TRBJ2-3; TRBD1 matches at 10 bases. This CDR3 has 16 residues. Germline CDR1 reads MNHNS; CDR2 reads SASEGT. V trimming: 3 bases; J trimming: 5 bases; junction bases outside the gene matches: 8.

The CDR3 region has the DNA TGTGCCAGCAGTTACTCGTTAGGACAGGGCCCCCACGAGCAGTACTTC. It translates to CASSYSLGQGPHEQYF. The chain links TRBV6-5 to TRBJ2-7; 8 bases map to TRBD1. This CDR3 spans 16 amino acids. The V and J ends lost 0 bases and 5 bases, in that order; junction bases with no gene match: 9. Germline loops: CDR1 MNHEY, CDR2 SVGAGI.

J is TRBJ1-1 and V is TRBV5-4; D gene unclear. Germline V gene data show CDR1 as SGHNT and CDR2 as YYREEE (reference sequence). The CDR3 loop spans 15 amino acids. Trimming took 0 bases from V and 1 from J, leaving 10 bases between them. The CDR3 DNA reads TGTGCCAGCAGCTTGGTTAGACAATCGAACACTGAAGCTTTCTTT. Encoded protein: CASSLVRQSNTEAFF.

The chain is built from TRBV5-1 and TRBJ1-1; TRBD1 is a possible D gene (5 bases). This CDR3 has 12 residues. V lost 2 bases to trimming and J lost 8 bases, with 10 bases between them. Germline CDR1 is SGHRS and CDR2 is YFSETQ. CDR3 in DNA: TGCGCCAGCAGCTTTACAAGGGGCGAAGCTTTCTTT. Encoded protein: CASSFTRGEAFF. Full variable domain (rest looked up from reference TRBV5-1 and TRBJ1-1): KAGVTQTPRYLIKTRGQQVTLSCSPISGHRSVSWYQQTPGQGLQFLFEYFSETQRNKGNFPGRFSGRQFSNSRSEMNVSTLELGDSALYLCASSFTRGEAFFGQGTRLTVV.

V usage is TRBV27 and J usage is TRBJ2-2; TRBD1 agrees at 10 bases. J was trimmed by 4 bases and V by 6 bases; bases with no gene match: 2. The germline gives CDR1 MNHEY, CDR2 SMNVEV (reference sequence). The CDR3 spans 14 residues. CDR3 amino acids: CASRTGGFTGELFF. The DNA for the CDR3 is TGTGCCAGCAGGACAGGGGGCTTCACCGGGGAGCTGTTTTTT.

V is TRBV3-1 (or the pseudogene TRBV3-2) and J is TRBJ1-2; D remains ambiguous. Germline V gene sequence: CDR1 LGHDT, CDR2 YNNKEL (reference sequence). The CDR3 is 14 amino acids. The V end was cut by 3 bases, the J end by 4 bases, with 12 bases between. The CDR3 DNA reads TGTGCCAGCAGCCATGAAGGCAGGTTCTATGGCTACACCTTC. Protein: CASSHEGRFYGYTF.

V is TRBV11-3 and J is TRBJ2-2; weak D call: TRBD1 (6 bases). The CDR3 consists of 17 residues. Trimming pared 2 bases from V and 2 bases from J, leaving 15 bases between. The germline V gene has CDR1 SGHNT and CDR2 YENEEA. The CDR3 DNA reads as TGTGCCAGCAGCTTAAAGTCCGGGACAATAAACACCGGGGAGCTGTTTTTT. Its translation: CASSLKSGTINTGELFF.

V and J are TRBV28 and TRBJ1-2; unclear D gene. V was trimmed by 3 bases and J by 3 bases, leaving 5 bases between them. The CDR3 has 12 amino acids. Germline V gene lookup returns CDR1 MDHEN and CDR2 SYDVKM. The CDR3 reads CASSFRDYGYTF. CDR3 DNA sequence: TGTGCCAGCAGTTTTCGCGACTATGGCTACACCTTC.

The DNA for the CDR3 is TGTGCCAGCTCACCACCGGCACAGGGGTTCTATGGCTACACCTTC. Amino acids: CASSPPAQGFYGYTF. J is TRBJ1-2 and V is TRBV18; 7 bases are a match to TRBD1. There are 15 residues in the CDR3. Germline V gene lookup returns CDR1 KGHSH and CDR2 LQKENI. V lost 0 bases, J lost 4 bases, and 5 bases stayed unmatched.

The chain uses TRBV19 and TRBJ1-1, with a tentative D call TRBD1 (5 bases). The CDR3 spans 12 residues. V lost 7 bases, J lost 5 bases, and 11 bases lay in between. Per the germline V gene, CDR1 is LNHDA and CDR2 is SQIVND (reference sequence). The CDR3 loop reads CASIAGWTEAFF. The CDR3 bases are TGTGCCAGTATAGCAGGGTGGACTGAAGCTTTCTTT.

The chain is built from TRBV29-1 and TRBJ1-2; D uncertain. V gave up 0 bases and J gave up 4 bases, with 6 bases separating them. The CDR3 is 12 amino acids. The V gene's germline CDR1 is SQVTM and CDR2 ANQGSEA. The chain's CDR3 is CSVEDEFYGYTF. DNA of the CDR3: TGCAGCGTTGAAGATGAGTTCTATGGCTACACCTTC.

CDR3 sequence (DNA): TGTGCCAGCAGCCAACTATCTGAAAAACTGTTTTTT. Translating gives CASSQLSEKLFF. The J gene is TRBJ1-4, the V gene TRBV14; D gene unclear. The V and J ends lost 2 bases and 7 bases respectively, with 5 bases between them. The length of the CDR3 is 12 residues. CDR1 is SGHDN and CDR2 is FVKESK in the germline V gene.

This chain uses TRBV7-2 with TRBJ1-1; 7 nucleotides match TRBD1. Trimming took 5 bases from V and 8 from J; bases not matched to a gene: 8. The germline V gene encodes CDR1 SGHTA and CDR2 FQGNSA. The CDR3 loop spans 13 amino acids. In nucleotides, the CDR3 is TGTGCCAGCAGCACCGACAGGGATGGGGAAGCTTTCTTT. The encoded protein is CASSTDRDGEAFF.

As for this clone: One junction end does not reproduce the germline sequence, and a read error may be involved. This CDR3 is CATSTTGTRVF. Written as DNA, the CDR3 is TGTGCCACCTCTACGACAGGGACTAGGGTCTTT. This chain joins TRBV28 and TRBJ1-1, with 7 nucleotides matching TRBD1. CDR1 is MDHEN and CDR2 is SYDVKM in the germline V gene. This CDR3 is 11 amino acids long.

The genes are TRBV29-1 and TRBJ1-1; a weak D match, TRBD1 (5 bases). Germline CDR1 and CDR2: SQVTM and ANQGSEA. CDR3 length equals 13 residues. The ends were cut back, 7 bases at V and 5 bases at J, with 17 bases in the middle. CDR3 nucleotide sequence: TGCAGCGGGGAAACAGGTTGGGGAACTGAAGCTTTCTTT. Protein sequence: CSGETGWGTEAFF.